This TCR beta chain was sequenced during a study of Graves' ophthalmopathy and Graves' hyperthyroidism. Findings and limits, study-wide: A majority of expanded thyroid clonotypes exceeding 0.001 frequency were likewise present in blood.

Germline loops: CDR1 LNHDA, CDR2 SQIVND (reference sequence). The V and J ends lost 4 bases and 2 bases, in that order; junction bases with no gene match: 9. The CDR3 covers 17 residues. This clonotype was counted at least ten times. The antigen is undetermined. Additional autoimmune diseases, uncontrolled infections, pregnancy or lactation disqualified patients. Symptoms, serum thyroxine and TRAb, thyroid ultrasound, and orbital computed tomography formed the diagnostic basis. It was from about 10 ml of fresh peripheral blood that the PBMCs came. Beta-chain TCR CDR3 regions were amplified from RNA transcripts. HTBI primers were employed in first-round RT-PCR, then a second-round multiplex PCR followed. One entry per CDR3 protein results from TCRdb running MiXCR on the multiplex PCR reads. The sample records roughly 380,000 distinct CDR3 sequences, 15% being singletons.

This TCR was recovered from a woman under 30 with stable Graves' hyperthyroidism. Sequencing was carried out using peripheral blood. This chain links TRBV19 with TRBJ1-5; 9 positions match TRBD1. The CDR3 protein is CASSNPHRGRGNQPQHF. In DNA form, the CDR3 reads TGTGCCAGTAGTAATCCCCACAGGGGGCGCGGCAATCAGCCCCAGCATTTT. The full variable domain, with the rest looked up from reference TRBV19 and TRBJ1-5, is DGGITQSPKYLFRKEGQNVTLSCEQNLNHDAMYWYRQDPGQGLRLIYYSQIVNDFQKGDIAEGYSVSREKKESFPLTVTSAQKNPTAFYLCASSNPHRGRGNQPQHFGDGTRLSIL.